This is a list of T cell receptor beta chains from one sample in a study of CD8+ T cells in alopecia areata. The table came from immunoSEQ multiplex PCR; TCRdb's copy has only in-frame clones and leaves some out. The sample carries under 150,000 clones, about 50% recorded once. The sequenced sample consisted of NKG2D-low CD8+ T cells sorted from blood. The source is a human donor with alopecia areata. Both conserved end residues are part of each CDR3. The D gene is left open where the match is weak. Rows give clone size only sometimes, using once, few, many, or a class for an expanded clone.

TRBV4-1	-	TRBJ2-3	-	CASSQEGYTDTQYF	TGCGCCAGCAGCCAAGAGGGCTACACAGATACGCAGTATTTT
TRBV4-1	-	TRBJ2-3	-	CASSQDLTGLDTQYF	TGCGCCAGCAGCCAAGATCTTACCGGGTTAGATACGCAGTATTTT
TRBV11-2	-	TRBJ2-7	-	CASSLGSHEQYF	TGTGCCAGCAGCTTAGGCAGCCACGAGCAGTACTTC
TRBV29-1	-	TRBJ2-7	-	CSVLEGTTYEQYF	TGCAGCGTTTTGGAGGGGACCACCTACGAGCAGTACTTC
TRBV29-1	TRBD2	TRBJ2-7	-	CSVEERGREQYF	TGCAGCGTTGAAGAGCGGGGGAGGGAGCAGTACTTC
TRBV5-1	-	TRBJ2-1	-	CASSYAGLQFF	TGCGCCAGCAGCTATGCAGGGCTGCAGTTCTTC
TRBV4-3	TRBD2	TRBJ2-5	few	CASSQEWGGSAETQYF	TGCGCCAGCAGCCAAGAATGGGGCGGGAGCGCCGAGACCCAGTACTTC
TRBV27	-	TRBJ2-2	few	CASRVAGELFF	TGTGCCAGCAGGGTGGCCGGGGAGCTGTTTTTT
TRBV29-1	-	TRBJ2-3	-	CSVEGRLEGADTQYF	TGCAGCGTTGAAGGTCGACTGGAAGGGGCAGATACGCAGTATTTT
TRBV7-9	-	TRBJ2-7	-	CASSSSAYEQYF	TGTGCCAGCAGCTCGTCCGCCTACGAGCAGTACTTC
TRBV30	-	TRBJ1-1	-	CAWRRALNTEAFF	TGTGCCTGGAGGCGGGCACTGAACACTGAAGCTTTCTTT
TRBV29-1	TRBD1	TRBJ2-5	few	CSTPSPLTGGKETQYF	TGCAGCACTCCCTCCCCCCTTACAGGGGGCAAAGAGACCCAGTACTTC
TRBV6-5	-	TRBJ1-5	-	CASSSLGPQHF	TGTGCCAGCAGTTCTCTAGGGCCCCAGCATTTT
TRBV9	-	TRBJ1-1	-	CASSLGPDTEAFF	TGTGCCAGCAGCTTAGGCCCCGACACTGAAGCTTTCTTT
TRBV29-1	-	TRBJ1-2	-	CSVEERTLYGYTF	TGCAGCGTTGAGGAAAGGACCCTCTATGGCTACACCTTC
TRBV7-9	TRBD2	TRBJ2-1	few	CASSPTSGYNEQFF	TGTGCCAGCAGCCCGACTAGCGGCTACAATGAGCAGTTCTTC
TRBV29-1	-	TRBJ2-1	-	CSVEDLAAYRSYNEQFF	TGCAGCGTTGAAGATCTAGCAGCCTACCGATCCTACAATGAGCAGTTCTTC
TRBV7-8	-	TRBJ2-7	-	CASSLALDEQYF	TGTGCCAGCAGCTTAGCTCTTGATGAGCAGTACTTC
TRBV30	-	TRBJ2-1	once	CAWSVGHSNEQFF	TGTGCCTGGAGTGTCGGACACAGCAATGAGCAGTTCTTC
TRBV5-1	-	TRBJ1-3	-	CASSNGNTIYF	TGCGCCAGCAGTAACGGAAACACCATATATTTT
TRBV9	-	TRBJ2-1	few	CASSVGLEEQFF	TGTGCCAGCAGCGTAGGCTTGGAGGAGCAGTTCTTC
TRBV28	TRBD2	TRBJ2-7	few	CASSLSPTSGIEQYF	TGTGCCAGCAGTTTATCACCGACTAGCGGGATCGAGCAGTACTTC
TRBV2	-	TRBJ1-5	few	CASSGAGGNQPQHF	TGTGCCAGCAGTGGGGCCGGAGGCAATCAGCCCCAGCATTTT
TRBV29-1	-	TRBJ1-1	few	CSVVKDTEAFF	TGCAGCGTTGTGAAGGACACTGAAGCTTTCTTT